The rows below give T cell receptor beta chains drawn from one sample of a study of cytomegalovirus exposure and HLA in healthy donors. Measured with immunoSEQ multiplex PCR; TCRdb has only the in-frame clones, and not every one. The sample has 100,000 to 150,000 clones, roughly three quarters seen once; the top ten hold approximately 1%. Input material: PBMCs. These receptors were taken from a woman aged 30 to 39 in good health and CMV-seronegative. Both conserved end residues are part of each CDR3. D genes are given only for firm matches. Some rows have no size entry. The others give once, few or many, or a class for an expanded clone.

>NA|TRBJ2-5|TRBV11-3|NA
TGTGCCAGCAGCTTAGATTTCGGAGAGACCCAGTACTTC
CASSLDFGETQYF
>NA|TRBJ1-3|TRBV28|NA
TGTGCCAGCAGTTTAGCAAGCAGGGCTGGAAACACCATATATTTT
CASSLASRAGNTIYF
>TRBD1|TRBJ1-4|TRBV5-1|NA
TGCGCCAGCAGTCTGACCGGGACAGGTATCGAAAAACTGTTTTTT
CASSLTGTGIEKLFF
>TRBD2|TRBJ2-1|TRBV18|NA
TGTGCCAGCTCACCCCCGGGTAGGCTAGCGGGAGTCGGCGAGCAGTTCTTC
CASSPPGRLAGVGEQFF
>TRBD1|TRBJ1-2|TRBV2|NA
TGTGCCAGCAGAACCGAGGGACAGCGTGCCGTGGGGGATGGCTACACCTTC
CASRTEGQRAVGDGYTF
>NA|TRBJ2-5|TRBV18|NA
TGTGCCAGCTCAGCGGGACAGCCAAGCGAAGAGACCCAGTACTTC
CASSAGQPSEETQYF
>TRBD2|TRBJ2-3|TRBV15|NA
TGTGCCACCAGCACCCCCCACTGGGGGGCGGACGGCGCGGGGGGAGATACGCAGTATTTT
CATSTPHWGADGAGGDTQYF
>TRBD1|TRBJ2-1|TRBV28|NA
TGTGCCAGCAGCCCCGGGACAGGGGGTAAAAGCGGGAGCTTCAATGAGCAGTTCTTC
CASSPGTGGKSGSFNEQFF
>NA|TRBJ1-2|TRBV6-1|few
TGTGCCAGCAGTGAGCAGGGTGTAACCTTTTATGGCTACACCTTC
CASSEQGVTFYGYTF
>NA|TRBJ2-2|TRBV10-3|NA
TGTGCCATCAGTGAGGCCGGCGGGGAGCTGTTTTTT
CAISEAGGELFF
>TRBD1|TRBJ2-3|TRBV5-1|NA
TGCGCCAGCAGCTCGACAGGGGTTAGCACAGATACGCAGTATTTT
CASSSTGVSTDTQYF
>NA|TRBJ2-7|TRBV6-5|NA
TGTGCCAGCAGTTCGGCCGTCTGGGGGGACCCCCACGAGCAGTACTTC
CASSSAVWGDPHEQYF
>NA|TRBJ1-2|TRBV7-8|few
TGTGCCAGCAGCTTAGTGGGCAGCCTTGCCCCTATTGGCTACACCTTC
CASSLVGSLAPIGYTF
>TRBD2|TRBJ2-7|TRBV10-3|NA
TGTGCCATCAGGGGGACTAGCGGCCACTACGAGCAGTACTTC
CAIRGTSGHYEQYF
>TRBD1|TRBJ1-2|TRBV9|NA
TGTGCCAGCAGCGTAACACAGGGGAATTATGGCTACACCTTC
CASSVTQGNYGYTF
>TRBD1|TRBJ2-6|TRBV2|once
TGTGCCAGCAGATGGGACAGGGGATCCTCTGGGGCCAACGTCCTGACTTTC
CASRWDRGSSGANVLTF
>TRBD2|TRBJ2-3|TRBV6-4|NA
TGTGCCAGCAGTGAACAGGCGGGGGCAGATACGCAGTATTTT
CASSEQAGADTQYF
>TRBD1|TRBJ1-1|TRBV19|NA
TGTGCCAGTAGATGGGGACAGATGAACACTGAAGCTTTCTTT
CASRWGQMNTEAFF
>TRBD1|TRBJ1-1|TRBV30|NA
TGTGCCTGGAGTGTTACTCGACAGGGGGTTTTCTTT
CAWSVTRQGVFF
>NA|TRBJ2-1|TRBV18|NA
TGTGCCAGCTCACCAATGGTGGGAGATAATGAGCAGTTCTTC
CASSPMVGDNEQFF
>TRBD1|TRBJ1-5|TRBV6-6|NA
TGTGCCACCCGGGACAGCCGAAATCAGCCCCAGCATTTT
CATRDSRNQPQHF
>TRBD1|TRBJ1-4|TRBV27|NA
TGTGCCAGCAGACGGACAGGACCTAATGAAAAACTGTTTTTT
CASRRTGPNEKLFF
>TRBD1|TRBJ2-7|TRBV29-1|NA
TGCAGCGTTGGGGACAGGGTTGGGGAGCAGTACTTC
CSVGDRVGEQYF
>NA|TRBJ1-1|TRBV19|NA
TGTGCCAGTAGTATACACAGTGAAGCTTTCTTT
CASSIHSEAFF
>NA|TRBJ2-1|TRBV5-1|NA
TGCGCCAGCAGCTTGGTTCCCGGGAGCTCCTACAATGAGCAGTTCTTC
CASSLVPGSSYNEQFF
>TRBD1|TRBJ1-2|TRBV19|once
TGTGCCAGTAGTATCACGACAGGGGGAGACTATGGCTACACCTTC
CASSITTGGDYGYTF
>TRBD1|TRBJ2-7|TRBV6-6|NA
TGTGCCAGCAGCCCCGGGACAGGGGGGCCAGGCGAGCAGTACTTC
CASSPGTGGPGEQYF
>TRBD1|TRBJ1-1|TRBV5-8|NA
TGTGCCAGCAGCTGGGGGAGACAGGGGAAAGCTTTCTTT
CASSWGRQGKAFF
>NA|TRBJ1-2|TRBV5-1|NA
TGCGCCAGCAGCTTGGGGGGCGGTTCCTATGGCTACACCTTC
CASSLGGGSYGYTF
>NA|TRBJ2-7|TRBV7-9|NA
TGTGCCAGCAGCTTGCCCGACACACCCCCCGAGCAGTACTTC
CASSLPDTPPEQYF
>NA|TRBJ2-5|TRBV6-1|NA
TGTGCCAGCAGTGGACGGGGAGAGACCCAGTACTTC
CASSGRGETQYF
>NA|TRBJ2-2|TRBV7-6|NA
TGTGCCAGCAGCTTAACGGGAACCGGGGAGCTGTTTTTT
CASSLTGTGELFF
>TRBD2|TRBJ2-3|TRBV5-6|few
TGTGCCAGCAGGGTTAAGACTAGCGGGAGAGTCACAGATACGCAGTATTTT
CASRVKTSGRVTDTQYF
>TRBD1|TRBJ2-7|TRBV6-5|few
TGTGCCAGCAGTTACTCGGCGGGACAGGGACTATACGAGCAGTACTTC
CASSYSAGQGLYEQYF
>NA|TRBJ1-5|TRBV21-1|NA
TGTGCCAGCAGCAAAGTAGGCAGGGTAGGTCAGCCCCAGCATTTT
CASSKVGRVGQPQHF
>NA|TRBJ1-2|TRBV6-6|NA
TGTGCCAGCAGTCCCACACAGGGCAGTAACTATGGCTACACCTTC
CASSPTQGSNYGYTF
>NA|TRBJ2-7|TRBV6-6|NA
TGTGCCAGCAGTTCTTTGACAGTTTCCTACGAGCAGTACTTC
CASSSLTVSYEQYF
>NA|TRBJ1-2|TRBV4-3|NA
TGCGCCAGCAGCCAAGCCCCGGGGGGATGGGGCACCTTC
CASSQAPGGWGTF
>NA|TRBJ2-7|TRBV1|NA
TGCACCAGCAGCCCGCGGGGGGAAAACGAGCAGTACTTC
CTSSPRGENEQYF
>NA|TRBJ2-2|TRBV7-2|NA
TGTGCCAGCAGCTTAGTTCGTGTTGCCAGGACTAACACCGGGGAGCTGTTTTTT
CASSLVRVARTNTGELFF
>NA|TRBJ1-2|TRBV27|NA
TGTGCCGCCGGGGGGGACTATGGCTACACCTTC
CAAGGDYGYTF
>NA|TRBJ2-1|TRBV6-1|NA
TGTGCCAGCAGCCGAGACATCTACAATGAGCAGTTCTTC
CASSRDIYNEQFF
>TRBD1|TRBJ2-1|TRBV27|few
TGTGCCAGCAGAAAGGGACAGGGAGGCTCCTACAATGAGCAGTTCTTC
CASRKGQGGSYNEQFF
>NA|TRBJ2-2|TRBV6-5|NA
TGTGCCAGCAGTTATATAACAGCTACGAACACCGGGGAGCTGTTTTTT
CASSYITATNTGELFF
>TRBD1|TRBJ1-1|TRBV7-6|NA
TGTGCCAGCAGCCCCTTCCCCGGACAGGCCAAGAGCACTGAAGCTTTCTTT
CASSPFPGQAKSTEAFF
>NA|TRBJ2-7|TRBV5-1|NA
TGCGCCAGCAGCTTGGATCGGGGTTCCACGATCGGGCAGTACTTC
CASSLDRGSTIGQYF
>TRBD2|TRBJ2-1|TRBV18|NA
TGTGCCAGCTCACCCTATACTAGCGGTTACAATGAGCAGTTCTTC
CASSPYTSGYNEQFF